This TCR beta chain came from a study of graft-versus-host responses after intestinal transplantation. Across the study: Induction with anti-thymocyte globulin, then tacrolimus and steroids for around three years, was given to all recipients.

Whole-study findings and limits: Early after transplant, HvG declines were associated with peak levels of circulating GvH clones.

Germline V gene data show CDR1 as LNHDA and CDR2 as SQIVND (reference sequence). V shed 6 bases and J shed 2 bases, with 10 bases lying between them. This CDR3 comprises 13 residues. The data were produced by immunoSEQ multiplex PCR, yet TCRdb's version contains in-frame clones alone and is incomplete. The data contain approximately 82,000 clones, 85% to 95% of them singletons. In the case of this clone: Its antigen is unidentified.

This sequence was found in a human donor who was the organ donor for an intestinal transplant. The chain employs TRBV19 and TRBJ1-2, with D maybe TRBD1 (5 bases). Sequencing used unstimulated CD8+ T cells sorted from spleen or lymph node cells, obtained before transplant. The CDR3 is CASSPRGNYGYTF. CDR3 DNA: TGTGCCAGTAGCCCCCGGGGGAACTATGGCTACACCTTC.